This passage covers 26 T cell receptor beta chains from one sample sequenced in a study of control samples from healthy donors and cancer patients. The repertoire was sequenced with immunoSEQ multiplex PCR; TCRdb's copy has only in-frame clones and lacks some. The sample has under 200,000 clones; 91% are singletons. The source material was blood. The source of these receptors is a woman aged 25 to 39 in good health.

The gene calls are TRBV7-9 and TRBJ2-4, with 11 bases lining up with TRBD1. V was clipped by 0 bases and J by 6 bases; unmatched bases: 1. Germline loops: CDR1 SEHNR, CDR2 FQNEAQ (reference sequence). The CDR3 spans 15 residues. CDR3 residues: CASSLAGTGGNIQYF. The CDR3 region has the DNA TGTGCCAGCAGCTTAGCCGGGACAGGGGGAAACATTCAGTACTTC.

The gene calls are TRBV6-5 and TRBJ2-5; TRBD2 matches 9 bases. CDR1 is MNHEY, CDR2 SVGAGI, per germline. The CDR3 extends over 15 amino acids. J gave up 1 base and V 7 bases, and 7 bases lay outside the gene matches. The DNA for the CDR3 is TGTGCCAGCACCCATAGCGGGGGTCCCCAAGAGACCCAGTACTTC. Residues: CASTHSGGPQETQYF.

The chain links TRBV4-2 to TRBJ2-1; tentatively, D is TRBD1 (6 bases). CDR1 and CDR2 from the germline V gene are LGHNA and YNFKEQ. CDR3 length: 13 residues. Deletions cut 0 bases from V and 9 bases from J, with 9 bases between. CDR3 DNA sequence: TGTGCCAGCAGCCAAGACAGGGGACCTGAGCAGTTCTTC. This translates into CASSQDRGPEQFF.

This chain joins TRBV6-5 and TRBJ1-5; the D gene is possibly TRBD1 (5 bases). The length of the CDR3 is 15 residues. Germline CDR1 reads MNHEY; CDR2 reads SVGAGI. Trimming stripped 6 bases from V and 5 bases from J, with 17 bases between. This CDR3 reads CASSPRVGEDQPQHF. The CDR3, as DNA: TGTGCCAGCAGCCCCAGGGTTGGAGAGGATCAGCCCCAGCATTTT.

This clone was seen a single time. The J gene is TRBJ1-5, the V gene TRBV5-1, with 9 bases lining up with TRBD1. The CDR3 is 14 amino acids. Germline CDR1 is SGHRS and CDR2 is YFSETQ. Germline trimming cut 4 bases from V and 8 bases from J; bases unmatched to any gene: 7. The CDR3 spells CASSPGQGTEPQHF. CDR3 coding DNA: TGCGCCAGCAGCCCCGGACAGGGGACGGAGCCCCAGCATTTT.

The rearrangement uses TRBV7-3 and TRBJ2-2; 15 bases are a match to TRBD2. Germline values: CDR1 SGHTA, CDR2 FQGTGA. With V trimmed by 5 bases and J by 4 bases, 11 bases remained unmatched. The CDR3 runs 19 residues. The CDR3 loop reads CASSLGTSGRTPPTGELFF. In DNA form, the CDR3 reads TGTGCCAGCAGCCTTGGGACTAGCGGGAGGACCCCCCCCACCGGGGAGCTGTTTTTT. The full variable domain, its missing parts supplied by reference TRBV7-3 and TRBJ2-2, is GAGVSQTPSNKVTEKGKYVELRCDPISGHTALYWYRQSLGQGPEFLIYFQGTGAADDSGLPNDRFFAVRPEGSVSTLKIQRTERGDSAVYLCASSLGTSGRTPPTGELFFGEGSRLTVL.

V usage is TRBV7-3 and J usage is TRBJ1-1, with a possible D match to TRBD1 (5 bases). Looked up from germline, CDR1 is SGHTA and CDR2 is FQGTGA. Trimming cost V 3 bases and J 0 bases, with 8 bases left between them. The CDR3 is made up of 14 amino acids. CDR3 nucleotides: TGTGCCAGCAGCTTGGGGGGTTTGAACACTGAAGCTTTCTTT. This codes for CASSLGGLNTEAFF.

This clone has more than one count but fewer than ten. The chain links TRBV11-1 to TRBJ2-5, with 9 positions matching TRBD2. Germline lookup yields CDR1 SGHAT and CDR2 FQDESV (reference sequence). V trimming: 5 bases; J trimming: 1 base; junction bases outside the gene matches: 5. This CDR3 comprises 15 residues. The CDR3 DNA sequence: TGTGCCAGCAGCCGAGGACTAGCGCCCCAAGAGACCCAGTACTTC. Translated, it gives CASSRGLAPQETQYF.

This sequence joins TRBV10-3 and TRBJ1-1; D is unresolved. V shed 3 bases and J shed 1 base, with 6 bases lying between them. CDR1 is ENHRY and CDR2 is SYGVKD in the germline V gene. CDR3 length equals 13 residues. The CDR3 region is CAISDSPNTEAFF. In DNA, the CDR3 is TGTGCCATCAGTGACTCGCCGAACACTGAAGCTTTCTTT.

The chain recombines TRBV7-9 with TRBJ1-4, with no clear D. Per the germline V gene, CDR1 is SEHNR and CDR2 is FQNEAQ (reference sequence). The CDR3 runs to 11 residues. The V end was cut by 5 bases, the J end by 4 bases, with 2 bases between. The CDR3 loop reads CASSHNEKLFF. The CDR3 bases are TGTGCCAGCAGCCATAATGAAAAACTGTTTTTT.

This rearrangement joins TRBV6-6 to TRBJ1-5, with TRBD1 matching over 7 bases. This CDR3 region has 15 residues. Germline V gene data show CDR1 as MNHNY and CDR2 as SVGAGI (reference sequence). After removal of 2 bases from V and 1 base from J, the junction contained 2 bases not matched to a gene. The CDR3 spells CASSYAGGSNQPQHF. As DNA, the CDR3 is TGTGCCAGCAGTTACGCAGGGGGGAGCAATCAGCCCCAGCATTTT.

In regard to this clone: Other DNA sequences in this sample translate to the same CDR3. The chain couples TRBV12-5 to TRBJ2-7, with D possibly being TRBD1 (6 bases). The CDR3 covers 13 residues. V lost 5 bases to trimming and J lost 0 bases, with 8 bases between them. Germline V CDR1 and CDR2: LGHNT, FRNRAP. This CDR3 is CASGPDSSYEQYF. The DNA of the CDR3 is TGTGCTAGTGGTCCGGACAGCTCCTACGAGCAGTACTTC. The full variable domain, with the rest looked up from reference TRBV12-5 and TRBJ2-7, is DARVTQTPRHKVTEMGQEVTMRCQPILGHNTVFWYRQTMMQGLELLAYFRNRAPLDDSGMPKDRFSAEMPDATLATLKIQPSEPRDSAVYFCASGPDSSYEQYFGPGTRLTVT.

The chain couples TRBV3-1 (or the pseudogene TRBV3-2) to TRBJ2-1, with 7 positions matching TRBD2. With 1 base clipped from V and 0 bases from J, the junction kept 3 bases outside the gene matches. The germline V gene has CDR1 LGHDT and CDR2 YNNKEL (reference sequence). The CDR3 is 16 residues long. CDR3 DNA: TGTGCCAGCAGCCAAGTAGCGGGTAGCTCCTACAATGAGCAGTTCTTC. Protein product: CASSQVAGSSYNEQFF.

CDR3 loop: CASSGGQGYYGYTF. The CDR3 DNA sequence: TGTGCCAGCAGTGGGGGACAGGGCTACTATGGCTACACCTTC. The chain carries TRBV6-6 and TRBJ1-2; 9 nucleotides agree with TRBD1. The CDR3 consists of 14 residues. Germline-derived CDR1 and CDR2 are MNHNY and SVGAGI (reference sequence). Trimming cost V 5 bases and J 3 bases; bases outside gene matches: 4.

Details on this clone: At one boundary the junction diverges from the germline segment, which might be a read error. The identical CDR3 is also encoded by other nucleotide sequences in the sample. The chain couples TRBV18 to TRBJ1-1; 8 bases map to TRBD1. The CDR3 consists of 13 residues. Germline values: CDR1 KGHSH, CDR2 LQKENI. The CDR3 here is CASSPDRGREAFF. CDR3 bases: TGTGCTAGCTCACCAGACAGGGGACGTGAAGCTTTCTTT.

This clone appeared once. V is TRBV7-3 and J is TRBJ2-1; no reliable D call. The CDR3 has 14 amino acids. V dropped 5 bases and J dropped 0 bases, with 8 bases sitting between them. CDR1 and CDR2 (germline): SGHTA, FQGTGA. The CDR3 DNA follows: TGTGCCAGCAGCCCTCATAGCTCCTACAATGAGCAGTTCTTC. It codes for CASSPHSSYNEQFF.

The chain combines TRBV9 with TRBJ2-1, with 9 bases that match TRBD1. Germline CDR1 reads SGDLS; CDR2 reads YYNGEE. The CDR3 runs to 16 residues. V lost 0 bases to trimming and J lost 3 bases; unmatched junction nucleotides: 4. CDR3 loop: CASSVASGQGYNEQFF. CDR3 sequence (DNA): TGTGCCAGCAGCGTAGCCTCGGGACAGGGCTACAATGAGCAGTTCTTC. Drawing the rest from reference TRBV9 and TRBJ2-1, the complete variable domain is DSGVTQTPKHLITATGQRVTLRCSPRSGDLSVYWYQQSLDQGLQFLIQYYNGEERAKGNILERFSAQQFPDLHSELNLSSLELGDSALYFCASSVASGQGYNEQFFGPGTRLTVL.

J is TRBJ2-1 and V is TRBV4-3, with 8 bases matching TRBD2. After removal of 3 bases from V and 6 bases from J, the junction contained 7 bases not matched to a gene. CDR1 LGHNA and CDR2 YSLEER come from the germline V gene. CDR3 length equals 15 residues. CDR3 protein: CASSHSGGSSNEQFF. The CDR3 nucleotides are TGCGCCAGCAGCCACAGCGGGGGTTCCAGCAATGAGCAGTTCTTC.

The chain links TRBV7-9 to TRBJ2-3, with 8 bases fitting TRBD1. The junction had 2 bases not matched to a gene; V was cut back by 6 bases and J by 0 bases. The germline V gene has CDR1 SEHNR and CDR2 FQNEAQ (reference sequence). The CDR3 loop spans 14 amino acids. The CDR3 region has the DNA TGTGCCAGCAGGGACAGGGCTAGCACAGATACGCAGTATTTT. Protein sequence: CASRDRASTDTQYF.

The chain is built from TRBV19 and TRBJ2-5; 10 bases line up with TRBD2. The length of the CDR3 is 17 residues. The germline CDR1 and CDR2 sequences are LNHDA and SQIVND (reference sequence). V was clipped by 4 bases and J by 5 bases; unmatched bases: 13. The CDR3 loop reads CASSKSVQTSGMETQYF. The CDR3 DNA follows: TGTGCCAGTAGTAAGTCGGTACAAACTAGCGGGATGGAGACCCAGTACTTC.

The rearrangement links TRBV6-5 to TRBJ1-1, with TRBD1 as a possible D gene (6 bases). V was cut by 6 bases and J by 4 bases, with 15 bases left in between. Germline V gene data show CDR1 as MNHEY and CDR2 as SVGAGI. The CDR3 extends over 14 amino acids. The CDR3 spells CASRKTGGATEAFF. The CDR3 DNA follows: TGTGCCAGCAGAAAGACAGGAGGGGCCACTGAAGCTTTCTTT.

To note about this clone: Other DNA variants within this sample encode the same CDR3. The chain combines TRBV21-1 with TRBJ2-7; TRBD2, the table's D call, was not compared with the DNA. TRBV21-1 is annotated as a pseudogene. This CDR3 is built from 16 residues. The CDR3 sequence: CASSKPKREPDYEQYF. CDR3 sequence (DNA): TGTGCCAGCAGCAAGCCTAAGCGGGAGCCCGACTACGAGCAGTACTTC.

The rearrangement links TRBV29-1 to TRBJ2-1; 14 bases match TRBD2. Germline V gene data show CDR1 as SQVTM and CDR2 as ANQGSEA. This CDR3 is built from 13 residues. V dropped 8 bases and J dropped 7; count of bases not matched to a gene: 4. This chain's CDR3 is CSPGLAGENEQFF. The CDR3 region has the DNA TGCAGCCCGGGACTAGCGGGAGAAAATGAGCAGTTCTTC.

V usage is TRBV10-3 and J usage is TRBJ1-3, with unresolved D. V was cut by 6 bases and J by 0 bases, with 6 bases left in between. The CDR3 spans 13 residues. Germline V lookup: CDR1 ENHRY, CDR2 SYGVKD. The CDR3 DNA follows: TGTGCCATCAGCGGGATCTCTGGAAACACCATATATTTT. Translating it yields CAISGISGNTIYF.

V usage is TRBV24-1 and J usage is TRBJ2-3, with 9 bases lining up with TRBD2. The CDR3 spans 14 residues. Germline CDR1 and CDR2: KGHDR and SFDVKD. J gave up 2 bases and V 5 bases, and 1 base lay outside the gene matches. CDR3 in DNA: TGTGCCACCAGTGCTAGCGGGACCACAGATACGCAGTATTTT. It yields the protein CATSASGTTDTQYF.

This clone was recorded once. The same CDR3 arises from other DNA sequences in this sample as well. V and J are TRBV11-3 and TRBJ2-1; D ambiguous. Germline assignment: CDR1 SGHNT and CDR2 YENEEA. V was shortened by 3 bases and J by 6 bases, with 3 bases between the two germline ends. The CDR3 has 11 residues. CDR3 amino acids: CASSFINEQFF. The CDR3 DNA sequence: TGTGCCAGCAGCTTTATCAATGAGCAGTTCTTC.